The rows below give T cell receptor beta chains drawn from one sample of a study of blood T cells in healthy people across ages. TCRdb reanalysed the 5' RACE reads using MiXCR and keeps one entry per CDR3 protein. The table has roughly 830,000 distinct CDR3 sequences, around 62% seen once. The sequenced sample was blood. The receptor source for this set is a man aged 30-40 years in good health. CDR3s leave out the opening cysteine and the closing phenylalanine or tryptophan. The D gene is left open where the match is weak.

TRBV20-1	TRBJ1-6	.	SAKDRKGPYNSPLH
TRBV7-2	TRBJ1-4	.	ASSFQQGSNEKLF
TRBV10-3	TRBJ2-7	TRBD1	AIAGVGGTGGFYEQY
TRBV5-1	TRBJ2-5	TRBD2	ASSRRGSGEETQY
TRBV12-3/TRBV12-4	TRBJ2-1	TRBD1	ASASWDRGRAEQF
TRBV20-1	TRBJ2-7	.	SASSREPSYEQY
TRBV4-3	TRBJ2-2	.	ASSQVSPRGELF
TRBV7-8	TRBJ1-6	.	ASSYQTGWISPLH
TRBV4-2	TRBJ2-3	.	ASSQVGTVLDTQY
TRBV20-1	TRBJ2-1	.	SAWRLTAPTNEQF
TRBV6-6	TRBJ1-5	TRBD1	ASSPGTGFGQPQH
TRBV7-9	TRBJ1-5	.	ASSSQTLGGRFGQPQH
TRBV7-8	TRBJ2-7	.	ASSFFWMGRTSYEQY
TRBV6-1	TRBJ1-5	TRBD1	ASSEGQRQPQH
TRBV12-3/TRBV12-4	TRBJ2-2	TRBD2	ASRGGRLADNTGELF
TRBV12-3/TRBV12-4	TRBJ2-3	TRBD2	ASSQGLAGIDTQY
TRBV28	TRBJ2-1	TRBD1	ASMYRGDNEQF
TRBV27	TRBJ2-3	.	ASSHEDSTDTQY
TRBV5-1	TRBJ2-1	.	ASRSLPGSSVFNEQF
TRBV29-1	TRBJ2-1	TRBD1	SVQFGTAHNEQF
TRBV3-1	TRBJ2-2	.	ASSRDQGTGELF
TRBV12-3/TRBV12-4	TRBJ2-1	.	ASSLSRGPRIQF
TRBV24-1	TRBJ1-5	TRBD1	ATSDRTGPGQPQH
TRBV29-1	TRBJ2-4	.	SLDFPSNIQY
TRBV9	TRBJ1-1	TRBD1	ASSVETQGASTEAF
TRBV30	TRBJ1-4	.	AWSRDAYKEKLF
TRBV12-3/TRBV12-4	TRBJ1-4	.	ASSLDPGGVGEKLF
TRBV7-2	TRBJ1-6	.	ASSLGSWTAGSPLH
TRBV28	TRBJ2-6	.	ASSLSSGRRTGANVLT
TRBV20-1	TRBJ2-1	.	SASGQDNEQF
TRBV6-2/TRBV6-3	TRBJ1-1	.	ASRRQKAEMNTEAF
TRBV12-3/TRBV12-4	TRBJ2-3	.	ASSFFVDTQY
TRBV9	TRBJ2-7	TRBD1	ASSDTGTGNYEQY
TRBV7-2	TRBJ2-3	.	ASSRGRGTDTQY
TRBV10-3	TRBJ2-7	TRBD2	AISESLGGGQY
TRBV15	TRBJ2-3	TRBD2	ATSGTMTDTQY
TRBV10-3	TRBJ1-2	TRBD1	AISERGQGVLGYGYT
TRBV15	TRBJ2-5	.	ATSRDGTRQETQY
TRBV12-3/TRBV12-4	TRBJ2-7	.	ASSFGNKQY
TRBV21-1	TRBJ1-1	.	ASPQHTGEADTEAF
TRBV12-3/TRBV12-4	TRBJ1-2	TRBD1	ASSFTRQGSYGYT